This T cell receptor beta chain is drawn from a study of T cell changes during pregnancy in multiple sclerosis. TCRdb keeps only in-frame clones here, not all; method: immunoSEQ multiplex PCR. Of around 30,000 clones in the sample, 70% to 90% were seen once. V was shortened by 0 bases and J by 0 bases, with 10 bases between the two germline ends. CDR1 and CDR2 from the germline V gene are SGDLS and YYNGEE. The CDR3 is 16 residues long. The rearrangement uses TRBV9 and TRBJ1-3; D is unclear. Sequencing used CD8+ T cells from peripheral blood mononuclear cells, obtained in the second trimester of pregnancy. This clonotype was obtained from a female donor with multiple sclerosis, enrolled in a pregnancy study. The CDR3 DNA is TGTGCCAGCAGCGTAGATTCGGGGAGCTCTGGAAACACCATATATTTT. As protein: CASSVDSGSSGNTIYF.